The rows below give T cell receptor beta chains drawn from one sample of a study of OX40 agonist ivuxolimab in advanced cancers. Sequenced by immunoSEQ multiplex PCR; TCRdb stores in-frame clones only, minus some. Counted here are over 50,000 clones, about 93% occurring once; the ten biggest clones make up 20% to 25%. The material sequenced was CD4+ or CD8+ T cells sorted from blood, taken in a trial of the OX40 agonist ivuxolimab. These receptors all come from an adult with an advanced solid tumor such as melanoma, head and neck, liver or kidney cancer. The CDR3 runs from the conserved cysteine through the conserved F or W. Fields, in order: V gene, D gene, J gene, clone size, CDR3 DNA, CDR3 protein. A D gene is named only where the DNA matches it firmly. Expanded clones get a size class; other rows say once, few or many, or leave the size out.

TRBV25-1	.	TRBJ2-3	once	TGTGCCAGCAGTGAATTAGGGCTAGGTAACACAGATACGCAGTATTTT	CASSELGLGNTDTQYF
TRBV19	TRBD1	TRBJ1-1	.	TGTGCCAGTAGAGGGACAGGGGGGTTTTTTGAAGCTTTCTTT	CASRGTGGFFEAFF
TRBV9	.	TRBJ2-7	once	TGTGCCAGCAGCACTCCCCCCTACGAGCAGTACTTC	CASSTPPYEQYF
TRBV4-1	.	TRBJ1-1	.	TGCGCCAGCAGCCAAGTTGAGGCTGCGAACACTGAAGCTTTCTTT	CASSQVEAANTEAFF
TRBV2	.	TRBJ2-5	.	TGTGCCAGCAGGGGTCGATACCAAGAGACCCAGTACTTC	CASRGRYQETQYF
TRBV11-2	TRBD2	TRBJ2-7	.	TGTGCCAGCAGCTTAGTTAGGGTGCGGGAGTCCTACGAGCAGTACTTC	CASSLVRVRESYEQYF
TRBV6-5	TRBD2	TRBJ2-7	once	TGTGCCAGCAGTTACGGGACCGGGAGGTACGAGCAGTACTTC	CASSYGTGRYEQYF
TRBV28	.	TRBJ2-7	.	TGTGCCAGCAGTTTATCCCCCCGGGGCTACGGCTACGAGCAGTACTTC	CASSLSPRGYGYEQYF
TRBV10-1	.	TRBJ1-2	.	TGCGCCAGCAGCCCACTCCCACGAGGCGGCTACACCTTC	CASSPLPRGGYTF
TRBV27	.	TRBJ2-7	.	TGTGCCAGCAGTTACTCGTTCGGTTACGAGCAGTACTTC	CASSYSFGYEQYF
TRBV5-4	.	TRBJ2-7	.	TGTGCCAGCAGCGGGGGTGGGGCTCACGAGCAGTACTTC	CASSGGGAHEQYF
TRBV19	.	TRBJ1-1	.	TGTGCCAGTAGAACTGGTCCGAACACTGAAGCTTTCTTT	CASRTGPNTEAFF
TRBV5-4	.	TRBJ2-1	.	TGTGCCAGCAGCTTGGCAGGCAGCGGTGCCTCCTACAATGAGCAGTTCTTC	CASSLAGSGASYNEQFF
TRBV19	.	TRBJ1-4	.	TGTGCCAGTATCTCCCACTGGGGAGTTGAAAAACTGTTTTTT	CASISHWGVEKLFF
TRBV19	.	TRBJ1-2	.	TGTGCCAGTAGTCCTGGACAGTATGGCTACACCTTC	CASSPGQYGYTF